Presented here are 6 T cell receptor beta chains from one specimen sequenced in a study of shared clonotypes between healthy human individuals. This table comes from immunoSEQ multiplex PCR, and its TCRdb copy is limited to in-frame clones, with some not included. Of around 700,000 clones listed, around three quarters are singletons. The sample was memory CD4+ T cells sorted from blood. Regarding subset: CD45RA-negative fraction. The receptors shown here come from a woman aged 25 to 39 in good health.

This sequence joins TRBV2 and TRBJ1-5, with a tentative D call TRBD1 (5 bases). The germline V gene encodes CDR1 SNHLY and CDR2 FYNNEI. Trimming pared 6 bases from V and 2 bases from J, leaving 14 bases between. This CDR3 comprises 15 residues. The CDR3: CASRRGGEGNQPQHF. The DNA of the CDR3 is TGTGCCAGCAGGAGGGGAGGAGAAGGCAATCAGCCCCAGCATTTT.

The V gene is TRBV6-1, the J gene TRBJ2-7; TRBD1 agrees at 10 bases. The CDR3 spans 15 residues. Germline CDR1 and CDR2: MNHNS and SASEGT. V trimming: 8 bases; J trimming: 4 bases; junction bases outside the gene matches: 11. The CDR3 coding sequence is TGTGCCAGCGGGGCCCGGGACAGGGGAGGTTACGAGCAGTACTTC. This codes for CASGARDRGGYEQYF.

There are a few counts of this clone. V gene TRBV30 combines with J gene TRBJ1-1, with TRBD1 as a possible D gene (6 bases). CDR3 length: 13 amino acids. Germline CDR1 and CDR2: GTSNPN and SVGIG (reference sequence). Trimming removed 5 bases from V and 3 bases from J, with 13 bases in between. The CDR3 DNA reads as TGTGCCTGGGGCAGGGGTGCGGACACTGAAGCTTTCTTT. Its translation: CAWGRGADTEAFF.

V is TRBV16 and J is TRBJ2-3; tentative D call: TRBD1 (5 bases). Germline CDR1 reads KGHSY; CDR2 reads FQNENV. CDR3 length: 14 amino acids. The V and J ends lost 7 bases and 0 bases respectively, with 11 bases between them. Here the CDR3 DNA reads TGTGCCAGCAACCTAAGGGGCAGCACAGATACGCAGTATTTT. It yields the protein CASNLRGSTDTQYF.

The V call is TRBV6-5, the J call TRBJ1-5; tentatively, D is TRBD1 (5 bases). From germline, CDR1 is MNHEY and CDR2 SVGAGI. The length of the CDR3 is 15 residues. Trimming shortened V by 0 bases and J by 3 bases, and 9 bases separated the two germline ends. This chain's CDR3 is CASSYSSGANQPQHF. The DNA for the CDR3 is TGTGCCAGCAGTTACTCGAGCGGGGCCAATCAGCCCCAGCATTTT.

Worth noting for this clone: Just one base apart from a much larger clone, this may be a read error. V usage is TRBV6-6 and J usage is TRBJ1-5; 7 nucleotides align to TRBD1. The CDR3 has 14 amino acids. The V and J ends lost 7 bases and 1 base, in that order; junction bases with no gene match: 4. Germline CDR1 and CDR2: MNHNY and SVGAGI (reference sequence). CDR3 in DNA: TGTGCCAGCACCCCGACAGGGAGCAATCAGCCCCAGCATTTT. Protein product: CASTPTGSNQPQHF.